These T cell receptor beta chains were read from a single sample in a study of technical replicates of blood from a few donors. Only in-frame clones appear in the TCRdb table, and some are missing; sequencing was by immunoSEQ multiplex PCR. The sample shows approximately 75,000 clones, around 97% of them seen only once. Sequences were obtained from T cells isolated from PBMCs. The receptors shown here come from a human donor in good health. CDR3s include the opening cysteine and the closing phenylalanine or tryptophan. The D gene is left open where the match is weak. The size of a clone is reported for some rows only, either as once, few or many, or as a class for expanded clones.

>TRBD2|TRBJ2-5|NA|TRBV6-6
TGTGCCAGCAGTGCCGGGGGGGCCCAAGAGACCCAGTACTTC
CASSAGGAQETQYF
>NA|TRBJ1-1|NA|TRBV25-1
TGTGCCAGCAGTGGGCCCGCCGAGAACACTGAAGCTTTCTTT
CASSGPAENTEAFF
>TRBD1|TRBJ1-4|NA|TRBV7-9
TGTGCCAGCAGCTTCTTAGAGGGGGCCGGCGAAAAACTGTTTTTT
CASSFLEGAGEKLFF
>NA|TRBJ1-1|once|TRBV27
TGTGCCAGCAGCCTCCGGGAGAGGTCGACTGAAGCTTTCTTT
CASSLRERSTEAFF
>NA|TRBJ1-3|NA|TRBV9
TGTGCCAGCAGCGCCCGTCCCCAGACTGTAAATGGAAACACCATATATTTT
CASSARPQTVNGNTIYF
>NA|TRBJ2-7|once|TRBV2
TGTGCCAGTGTAGCGGTTAGCTCCTACGAGCAGTACTTC
CASVAVSSYEQYF
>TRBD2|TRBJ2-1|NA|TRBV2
TGTGCCAGCAGTAGCGGGGAGGGGACGAAGCAGTTCTTC
CASSSGEGTKQFF
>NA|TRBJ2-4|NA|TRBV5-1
TGCGCCAGCAGCTTGGTCGGACAGCCTTACGACATTCAGTACTTC
CASSLVGQPYDIQYF
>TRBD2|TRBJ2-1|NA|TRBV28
TGTGCCAGCAGTTTAAGACCTCCGGGACTAGCGGGAGTATATGAGCAGTTCTTC
CASSLRPPGLAGVYEQFF
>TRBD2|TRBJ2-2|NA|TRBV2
TGTGCCAGCGACGTAGAGCGGGAGGTCGTCGCGAACACCGGGGAGCTGTTTTTT
CASDVEREVVANTGELFF
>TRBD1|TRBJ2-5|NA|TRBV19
TGTGCCAGTAGTGCGCCCGGACAGGGGGCTATAGAGACCCAGTACTTC
CASSAPGQGAIETQYF
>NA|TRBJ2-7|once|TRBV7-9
TGTGCCAGCAGTCCTCCGGGGAGCGGCTACGAGCAGTACTTC
CASSPPGSGYEQYF
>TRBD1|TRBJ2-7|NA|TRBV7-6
TGTGCCAGCAGCTCGTTACAGGGGGCCGCTAGCTACGAGCAGTACTTC
CASSSLQGAASYEQYF
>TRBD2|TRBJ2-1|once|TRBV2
TGTGCCAGCAGGCGGGGGGCATACAATGAGCAGTTCTTC
CASRRGAYNEQFF
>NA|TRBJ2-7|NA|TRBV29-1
TGCAGCGTTGCGGGGGACAGGGACTTGACTAGCGTCTACGAGCAGTACTTC
CSVAGDRDLTSVYEQYF
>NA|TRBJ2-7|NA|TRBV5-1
TGCGCCAGCAGCCGGGGCGAGGACAGGAGGGTCTACGAGCAGTACTTC
CASSRGEDRRVYEQYF
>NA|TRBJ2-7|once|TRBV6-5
TGTGCCAGCAGTTACCTGCCTAGCGACTACGAGCAGTACTTC
CASSYLPSDYEQYF
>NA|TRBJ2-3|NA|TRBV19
TGTGCCAGTAGTCGGGGCACAGATACGCAGTATTTT
CASSRGTDTQYF
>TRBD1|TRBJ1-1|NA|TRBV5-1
TGCGCCAGCAGCTGGGGGACAGGGAACACTGAAGCTTTCTTT
CASSWGTGNTEAFF
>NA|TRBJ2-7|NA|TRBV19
TGTGCCAGTAGTATTGCGGTTCGGCACGAGCAGTACTTC
CASSIAVRHEQYF
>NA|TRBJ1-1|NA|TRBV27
TGTGCCAGCAGTTTTGGGTTTAGGGGGACTGAAGCTTTCTTT
CASSFGFRGTEAFF
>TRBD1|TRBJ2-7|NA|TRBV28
TGTGCCAGCACCCCAGGGGGACAGGGGACCCACGAGCAGTACTTC
CASTPGGQGTHEQYF
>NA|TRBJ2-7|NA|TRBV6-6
TGTGCCAGCAGTTATGGGGGGACAGAGACCTACGAGCAGTACTTC
CASSYGGTETYEQYF
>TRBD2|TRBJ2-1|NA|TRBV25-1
TGTGCCAGCAGTGACCCCCTGGGGGAGGGGACCCAGCAGTTCTTC
CASSDPLGEGTQQFF
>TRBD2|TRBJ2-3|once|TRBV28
TGTGCCAGCAGTCCTCACCCAGGACTAGCGAGGCAGTATTTT
CASSPHPGLARQYF
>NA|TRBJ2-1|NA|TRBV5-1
TGCGCCAGCAGCTTGGGGTGGCGGACTCGATACAATGAGCAGTTCTTC
CASSLGWRTRYNEQFF
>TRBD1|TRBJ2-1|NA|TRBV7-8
TGTGCCAGCAGCTTATTCGGCAGGGGGCGGTTCAATGAGCAGTTCTTC
CASSLFGRGRFNEQFF
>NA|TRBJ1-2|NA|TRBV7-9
TGTGCCAGCAGCCTCGGGGGGGCCCTTCACCATGGCTACACCTTC
CASSLGGALHHGYTF
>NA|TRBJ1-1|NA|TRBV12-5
TGTGCTAGTGGTTTGGGTTCGGGGGGGAACACTGAAGCTTTCTTT
CASGLGSGGNTEAFF
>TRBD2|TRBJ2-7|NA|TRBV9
TGTGCCAGCAGCTTGGGACTAGCGGGGGGCTACGAGCAGTACTTC
CASSLGLAGGYEQYF
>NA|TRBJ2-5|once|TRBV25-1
TGTGCCAGCAGCAGAGAGACCCAGTACTTC
CASSRETQYF
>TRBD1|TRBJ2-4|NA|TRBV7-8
TGTGCCAGCAGCCAGGACAGGGGCCTAGCCAAAAACATTCAGTACTTC
CASSQDRGLAKNIQYF
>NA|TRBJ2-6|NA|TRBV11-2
TGTGCCAGCAGCTTAACCTACGAGGCTGGGGCCAACGTCCTGACTTTC
CASSLTYEAGANVLTF
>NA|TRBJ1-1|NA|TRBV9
TGTGCCAGCAGCGTAGATTCAGGCCCTATGAACACTGAAGCTTTCTTT
CASSVDSGPMNTEAFF
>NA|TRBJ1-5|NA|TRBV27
TGTGCCAGCAGTAACGACGGGACACCCCCTTATCATCAGCCCCAGCATTTT
CASSNDGTPPYHQPQHF
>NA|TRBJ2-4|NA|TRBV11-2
TGTGCCAGCAGCTTGGACAGAAACATTCAGTACTTC
CASSLDRNIQYF
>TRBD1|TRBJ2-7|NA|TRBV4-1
TGCGCCAGCAGCCAAGAACCGGGACAGTTAAACTACGAGCAGTACTTC
CASSQEPGQLNYEQYF
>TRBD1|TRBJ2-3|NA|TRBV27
TGTGCCAGCAGTCATCTCCCGGGACAGGTCACAGATACGCAGTATTTT
CASSHLPGQVTDTQYF
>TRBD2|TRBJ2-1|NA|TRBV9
TGTGCCAGCAGCACTCCCCGGAATTCGCGGGAGGACCTCTACAATGAGCAGTTCTTC
CASSTPRNSREDLYNEQFF
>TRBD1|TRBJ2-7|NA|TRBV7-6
TGTGCCAGCAGCCATGGGACAGCTCTAACAGAGGACGAGCAGTACTTC
CASSHGTALTEDEQYF
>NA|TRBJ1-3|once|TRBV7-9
TGTGCCAGCAGCTTAGGCGGGGTGGACACCATATATTTT
CASSLGGVDTIYF
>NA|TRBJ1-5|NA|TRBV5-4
TGTGCCAGCAGCGGAAATGGGGGGGGGCCTAGCAATCAGCCCCAGCATTTT
CASSGNGGGPSNQPQHF
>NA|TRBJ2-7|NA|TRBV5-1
TGCGCCAGCAGCCCCTCCGGGACAGGCTTCGGGGGGACCTACGAGCAGTACTTC
CASSPSGTGFGGTYEQYF
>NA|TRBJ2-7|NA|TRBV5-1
TGCGCCAGCAGCTCCCTCCCCGACAGGCACGTCCGAGACGAGCAGTACTTC
CASSSLPDRHVRDEQYF
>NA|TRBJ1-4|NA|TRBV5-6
TGTGCCAGCAGCCCGTTGGTGGGACGGACTACCGTTGAGGATGAAAAACTGTTTTTT
CASSPLVGRTTVEDEKLFF
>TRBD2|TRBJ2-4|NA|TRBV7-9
TGTGCCAGCAGCTTATTAACTAGCGGTACACTAGCCAAAAACATTCAGTACTTC
CASSLLTSGTLAKNIQYF
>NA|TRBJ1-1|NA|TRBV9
TGTGCCAGCAGCGTAGATGGCTCCACAGTTATGAACACTGAAGCTTTCTTT
CASSVDGSTVMNTEAFF
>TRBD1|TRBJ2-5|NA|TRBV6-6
TGTGCCAGCAGTCCGGGACAGGTAGAGACCCAGTACTTC
CASSPGQVETQYF
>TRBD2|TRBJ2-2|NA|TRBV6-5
TGTGCCAGCAGTAGACTAGCGCCCACCGGGGAGCTGTTTTTT
CASSRLAPTGELFF